A single T cell receptor beta chain is shown here with its context. This record comes from a study of CD8 T cells in Susac syndrome. Roughly 0.45 to 1 ug RNA was reverse transcribed with random hexamers. MiXCR, run by TCRdb on the immunoSEQ multiplex PCR reads, gives a single entry per CDR3 protein. The data contain about 120,000 distinct CDR3 sequences, around 94% of them singletons. Trimming shortened V by 0 bases and J by 2 bases, and 13 bases separated the two germline ends. Germline assignment: CDR1 LNHDA and CDR2 SQIVND (reference sequence). The CDR3 loop spans 16 amino acids. The TCR comes from a human donor with multiple sclerosis. What was sequenced was CD4+ T cells from PBMCs. J is TRBJ1-2 and V is TRBV19; no definite D call. DNA of the CDR3: TGTGCCAGTAGTATAGATCGAAGGGCGGCGAACTATGGCTACACCTTC. This encodes CASSIDRRAANYGYTF. The entire variable domain, with the rest obtained from reference TRBV19 and TRBJ1-2, is as follows: DGGITQSPKYLFRKEGQNVTLSCEQNLNHDAMYWYRQDPGQGLRLIYYSQIVNDFQKGDIAEGYSVSREKKESFPLTVTSAQKNPTAFYLCASSIDRRAANYGYTFGSGTRLTVV.